This T cell receptor beta chain was recovered during a study of shared clonotypes between healthy human individuals (dated by TCRdb to 2020 to 2022). Concerning the study at large: A few men and a couple of women, aged 18 to 49 years, made up the cohort. For each donor, CD4 naive and CD4 memory were each given three plates, CD8 naive was given two plates, and CD8 memory was given one plate. To estimate repertoire size and how much clonotypes are shared between individuals, the study performed deep sequencing of blood TCR repertoires from five healthy adults. To increase sequencing depth and limit assay-specific biases, TCR repertoire library preparation and sequencing were carried out by different laboratories using diverse techniques. Per donor, leukapheresis produced somewhere between about 0.8 and 9 billion PBMCs.

Study-level results and caveats: Clonotypes shared by all four sorted-subset donors showed higher generation probabilities than non-shared clonotypes. Naive subsets generally had larger estimated clonotype richness than memory subsets. Pairwise subsampling indicated that sequencing depth was expected to affect the degree of clonotype sharing among donors. Sampling was restricted to blood, and TCR repertoires in tissues likely differ from the TCR repertoires found in blood. Incomplete sequencing was indicated by rarefaction of sorted-subset datasets, despite the large sequencing depth. Across a few donors, around 5% of naive CD4, approximately 4% of naive CD8, around 2.1% of memory CD4, and under 0.45% of memory CD8 clonotypes were shared. The small number of donors limited the genetic and exposure-history diversity represented.

TCR CDR3 regions were amplified from genomic DNA by multiplex PCR using the deep immunoSEQ assay. Extracted genomic DNA from each cell subset was distributed evenly across all wells of several immunoSEQ 96-well plates, and each plate was treated as a replicate. For sorted subsets, about 0.2 ug genomic DNA, equal to approximately 30,000 T cell genomes, was loaded into each replicate PCR. The purified libraries were quantified using a Qubit 3.0 fluorometer, sized with a Bioanalyzer 2100, and then quantified again using the KAPA Library Quantification kit. Every immunoSEQ 96-well plate was sequenced on a dedicated single-read 150-cycle Illumina NextSeq 550 flow cell. Per the authors' processing: The immunoSEQ output contained only junctional sequences without quality scores, so filtering could not match that applied to full-length reads. Sequences were annotated with PyIR, a Python wrapper for IgBLAST v1.9, using IMGT germline references to assign V/J genes and CDR3. Reads were removed for weak V/J assignments (E-value above 1e-6), missing CDR3, stop codons, out-of-frame junctions, or ambiguous translated residues. A V3J clonotype was defined by an identical inferred V gene, J gene, and CDR3 amino acid sequence. To compute the percentage overlap between repertoires, the number of shared unique clonotypes was divided by the size of the smaller repertoire. Three approaches were used to assess repertoire richness: RTK rarefaction, the Chao1 estimator, and Recon v2.1 estimates of unobserved clonotypes. OLGA was used to compute generation probabilities for all TCRbeta clonotypes that the gDNA method yielded from a handful of donors. In its TCRdb copy, this immuneACCESS table keeps in-frame sequences only and misses some clones. Where compared with another copy, unresolved V genes explain less than half of these, and the others have no known cause. That table furnishes V, J and clone size, whereas the DNA furnished D and trimming. Here the sample has approximately 1.4 million clones; approximately 98% occur a single time. Approximately 0.44% of the sample lies in the top ten.

Points on this clone: Its cognate antigen has yet to be identified. Per-nucleotide qualities are absent, and no much larger clonotype sits a single base away.

The donors were healthy, HIV-negative adults who had no recently reported acute infections or vaccinations. Every donor was a Caucasian adult residing in Nashville, Tennessee, USA. CD4+ T cells were enriched by magnetic negative selection, after which naive cells were positively selected on CD45RA and the negative fraction was taken as the memory subset. After blood collection by leukapheresis, PBMCs were isolated using Ficoll-Histopaque density gradient centrifugation and then cryopreserved in the vapor phase of liquid nitrogen. Purity and quantity of every magnetically sorted T cell population were checked by analytical flow cytometry. Genomic DNA was isolated from every sorted fraction and measured by UV absorbance on a Nanodrop 2000c. At the junction V is shortened by 6 bases and J by 6 bases, with 12 bases in between. From cysteine to phenylalanine, the CDR3 is 12 amino acids long. Only CDR3 DNA remains: 36 bases, in frame from the first base. CDR1 and CDR2, looked up from the germline V gene, are MNHNS and SASEGT.

The sample taken for sequencing was naive CD4+ T cells sorted from blood. The cell subset or site label for this specimen denotes: CD45RA+ positively selected. This TCR came from a man under 40 in good health. Rearrangement joined TRBV6-1 to TRBJ2-7, with TRBD2 tentatively as D gene (5 bases match). Here the CDR3 is given as CASSGDLSEQYF. In nucleotide form, the sequence is TGTGCCAGCAGCGGGGATCTGAGCGAGCAGTACTTC.